This entry concerns a single TCR beta chain. The antigen is unknown. The primer mix had 60 Vbeta and 13 Jbeta primers. Profiling relied on immunoSEQ multiplex PCR, and the TCRdb table lists in-frame clones only, not all of them. The table includes around 180,000 clones, roughly 70% detected once. Germline V gene data show CDR1 as ENHRY and CDR2 as SYGVKD. The CDR3 consists of 14 residues. The trim removed 6 bases at V and 1 base at J, leaving 2 bases unmatched. The entry originates in a study of cytomegalovirus exposure and HLA in healthy donors. General study points: One variant, a missense change in DCLRE1C, was linked in a later analysis to TCR beta V- and J-gene trimming. An observed cluster of highly shared sequence variants was recorded as a likely sequencing artifact.

This receptor was obtained from a girl aged 10-17 years in good health and CMV-seronegative. The specimen was PBMCs. The chain combines TRBV10-3 with TRBJ2-2; 7 bases align to TRBD2. CDR3 residues: CAIRGGMNTGELFF. DNA of the CDR3: TGTGCCATCAGGGGGGGGATGAACACCGGGGAGCTGTTTTTT.